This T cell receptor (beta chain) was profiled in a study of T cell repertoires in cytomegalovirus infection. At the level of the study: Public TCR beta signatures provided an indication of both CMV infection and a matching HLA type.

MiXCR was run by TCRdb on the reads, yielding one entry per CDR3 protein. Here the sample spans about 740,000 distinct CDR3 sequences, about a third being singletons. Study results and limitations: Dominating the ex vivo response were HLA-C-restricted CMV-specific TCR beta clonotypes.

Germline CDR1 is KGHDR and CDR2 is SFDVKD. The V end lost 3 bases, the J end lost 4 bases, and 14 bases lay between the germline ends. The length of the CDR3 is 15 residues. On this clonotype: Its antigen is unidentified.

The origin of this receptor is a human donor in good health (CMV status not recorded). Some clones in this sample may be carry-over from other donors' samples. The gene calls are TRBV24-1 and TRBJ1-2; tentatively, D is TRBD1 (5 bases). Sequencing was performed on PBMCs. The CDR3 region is CATSDPSRGPYGYTF. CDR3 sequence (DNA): TGTGCCACCAGTGATCCTTCCCGGGGACCCTATGGCTACACCTTC.